The 13 T cell receptor beta chains below come from one sample, sequenced in a study of post-analysis software for immune sequencing data. Study results and limitations: TRBV5-6, TRBV5-1 and TRBV20-1 belonged to a set of five TRBV segments that were more frequent in patients than controls.

These receptors' targets are unknown. Unique molecular identifiers tagged the TCR beta cDNA libraries. TCRdb reanalysed the PCR reads using MiXCR and keeps one entry per CDR3 protein. The table includes fewer than 850,000 distinct CDR3 sequences, around 27% detected once. The sample comprised blood. The receptors originated from a girl aged 5-17 years with multiple sclerosis.

V gene TRBV5-1 combines with J gene TRBJ1-1, with 10 bases lining up with TRBD1. The germline CDR1 and CDR2 sequences are SGHRS and YFSETQ. With V trimmed by 4 bases and J by 3 bases, 9 bases remained unmatched. The CDR3 runs 16 residues. Here the CDR3 DNA reads TGCGCCAGCAGCCATGTGACAGGGGGCGCTGACACTGAAGCTTTCTTT. It is translated as CASSHVTGGADTEAFF.

This clonotype was seen only a few times. The chain employs TRBV4-2 and TRBJ1-1; 10 nucleotides align to TRBD1. The CDR3 runs 14 residues. Germline CDR1 reads LGHNA; CDR2 reads YNFKEQ. The V and J ends lost 8 bases and 2 bases, in that order; junction bases with no gene match: 5. CDR3 DNA: TGTGCCAGCTGCAGGGACAGGGGAAACACTGAAGCTTTCTTT. Residues: CASCRDRGNTEAFF.

This clonotype has just a few counts. The chain is built from TRBV7-9 and TRBJ2-7, with 9 bases lining up with TRBD2. The CDR3 covers 16 residues. The germline gives CDR1 SEHNR, CDR2 FQNEAQ (reference sequence). With 4 bases clipped from V and 10 bases from J, the junction kept 17 bases outside the gene matches. The CDR3 sequence is CASSSESGLAPWAQYF. As DNA, the CDR3 is TGTGCCAGCAGCTCCGAATCGGGACTAGCTCCGTGGGCCCAGTACTTC.

The rearrangement uses TRBV20-1 and TRBJ2-1; D is perhaps TRBD2 (5 bases). The germline CDR1 and CDR2 sequences are DFQATT and SNEGSKA (reference sequence). V lost 2 bases to trimming and J lost 11 bases, with 16 bases between them. The CDR3 totals 13 residues. CDR3: CSARLAAGDKQFF. DNA of the CDR3: TGCAGTGCTAGACTAGCCGCGGGTGATAAGCAGTTCTTC.

CDR3 protein: CASSLNGGRIAGELFF. Written as DNA, the CDR3 is TGTGCCAGCAGCTTAAACGGGGGGCGCATCGCCGGGGAGCTGTTTTTT. The chain carries TRBV7-2 and TRBJ2-2, with TRBD2 as a possible D gene (7 bases). The germline V gene encodes CDR1 SGHTA and CDR2 FQGNSA. The CDR3 contains 16 residues. Trimming cost V 2 bases and J 6 bases, with 16 bases left between them. Full variable domain (outside the CDR3, taken from reference TRBV7-2 and TRBJ2-2): GAGVSQSPSNKVTEKGKDVELRCDPISGHTALYWYRQSLGQGLEFLIYFQGNSAPDKSGLPSDRFSAERTGGSVSTLTIQRTQQEDSAVYLCASSLNGGRIAGELFFGEGSRLTVL.

This clonotype has more than one count but fewer than ten. This sequence joins TRBV12-3 or TRBV12-4 and TRBJ2-4, with 7 bases fitting TRBD2. The junction had 1 base not matched to a gene; V was cut back by 4 bases and J by 1 base. The CDR3 length is 14 residues. The CDR3 loop is CASSWGGAKNIQYF. The CDR3 DNA follows: TGTGCCAGCAGTTGGGGGGGGGCCAAAAACATTCAGTACTTC.

Points on this clonotype: At one end the junction does not follow the germline gene, possibly because of a read error. The CDR3 region has the DNA TGTGCCACCGGCAGAGAGAGGACTAGCGGCAATGAGCAGTTCTTC. Translating it yields CATGRERTSGNEQFF. The chain carries TRBV15 and TRBJ2-1, with TRBD2 matching 10 bases. The CDR3 contains 15 residues. Germline lookup yields CDR1 LNHNV and CDR2 YYDKDF (reference sequence).

This clonotype appeared a few times. The rearrangement links TRBV27 to TRBJ1-2; 8 nucleotides match TRBD1. The CDR3 loop spans 15 amino acids. The junction had 14 bases not matched to a gene; V was cut back by 6 bases and J by 8 bases. CDR1 MNHEY and CDR2 SMNVEV come from the germline V gene (reference sequence). This CDR3 is CASSTNIQGAAGYTF. CDR3 coding DNA: TGTGCCAGCAGCACCAACATCCAGGGGGCCGCGGGCTACACCTTC.

This clonotype was counted only a few times. The rearrangement links TRBV20-1 to TRBJ2-2; D could derive from TRBD1 or TRBD2 (5 bases each). V lost 4 bases, J lost 0 bases, and 12 bases lay in between. The CDR3 runs 15 residues. Looked up from germline, CDR1 is DFQATT and CDR2 is SNEGSKA (reference sequence). The CDR3 reads CSAKNRRTNTGELFF. In DNA form, the CDR3 reads TGCAGTGCTAAAAACAGGAGGACGAACACCGGGGAGCTGTTTTTT.

This clonotype was counted only a few times. V gene TRBV7-2 combines with J gene TRBJ1-1, with 7 bases fitting TRBD1. V dropped 0 bases and J dropped 4; count of bases not matched to a gene: 2. The CDR3 is made up of 14 amino acids. Germline CDR1 is SGHTA and CDR2 is FQGNSA. The CDR3 protein is CASSLAYRGTEAFF. CDR3 DNA sequence: TGTGCCAGCAGCTTAGCATACAGGGGCACTGAAGCTTTCTTT.

The V and J genes are TRBV20-1 and TRBJ1-4, with D perhaps TRBD1 (6 bases). This CDR3 has 14 amino acids. CDR1 is DFQATT and CDR2 is SNEGSKA in the germline V gene (reference sequence). The V end was cut by 4 bases, the J end by 4 bases, with 13 bases between. Here the CDR3 reads CSAKPGHSNEKLFF. CDR3 bases: TGCAGTGCTAAACCGGGACACAGTAATGAAAAACTGTTTTTT.

The chain combines TRBV27 with TRBJ2-7; no firm D call. Germline values: CDR1 MNHEY, CDR2 SMNVEV (reference sequence). Trimming took 5 bases from V and 2 from J, leaving 10 bases between them. This CDR3 contains 13 residues. Written as DNA, the CDR3 is TGTGCCAGCAGTCGGGCCGTCGCCTACGAGCAGTACTTC. Translation: CASSRAVAYEQYF.

A few counts support this clonotype. V usage is TRBV6-6 and J usage is TRBJ2-3; 8 positions agree with TRBD1. The V gene end was trimmed by 7 bases and the J gene end by 5 bases; junction bases not matched to a gene: 5. Germline CDR1 is MNHNY and CDR2 is SVGAGI (reference sequence). This CDR3 contains 13 residues. The CDR3 DNA reads as TGTGCCAGCATCGCGACAGGGGTAGATACGCAGTATTTT. Translation: CASIATGVDTQYF.